This is a list of T cell receptor beta chains from one sample in a study of Ad26.COV2.S vaccination and SARS-CoV-2 variants. The repertoire was sequenced with immunoSEQ multiplex PCR; TCRdb's copy has only in-frame clones and lacks some. The profile shows 350,000 to 450,000 clones, more than 75% of them singletons. Sequences were derived from peripheral blood, sampled in a trial of Ad26.COV2.S vaccine versus placebo. The receptors come from a person aged 18-60 years who received the Ad26.COV2.S COVID-19 vaccine or a placebo. CDR3s include the opening cysteine and the closing phenylalanine or tryptophan. D genes are given only for firm matches. The listing skips clone size in some rows; elsewhere it reads once, few, many or a size class.

d_gene: TRBD2
v_gene: TRBV11-2
abundance: NA
CDR3aa: CASSPLAGGGEQYF

d_gene: NA
v_gene: TRBV30
abundance: NA
CDR3aa: CAWSTRDRRHEQYF

d_gene: TRBD1
v_gene: TRBV19
abundance: once
CDR3aa: CASSKSGGTDTQYF

d_gene: NA
v_gene: TRBV9
abundance: NA
CDR3aa: CASSLNTDTQYF

d_gene: NA
v_gene: TRBV6-2/TRBV6-3
abundance: NA
CDR3aa: CASSYYSGARNTIYF

d_gene: NA
v_gene: TRBV5-4
abundance: NA
CDR3aa: CARTDGSSYEQYF

d_gene: TRBD1
v_gene: TRBV30
abundance: NA
CDR3aa: CAWSALTDRGYNSPLHF

d_gene: NA
v_gene: TRBV19
abundance: once
CDR3aa: CASIDTGRVSGELFF

d_gene: TRBD1
v_gene: TRBV3-1/TRBV3-2
abundance: few
CDR3aa: CASSPGTGVTGELFF

d_gene: TRBD1
v_gene: TRBV20-1
abundance: NA
CDR3aa: CSAGDRGFKYF

d_gene: NA
v_gene: TRBV10-3
abundance: few
CDR3aa: CAISEAGVSNQPQHF

d_gene: TRBD1
v_gene: TRBV27
abundance: NA
CDR3aa: CASSLSRQGNSPLHF

d_gene: NA
v_gene: TRBV7-8
abundance: NA
CDR3aa: CASSEAGSTNEKLFF

d_gene: NA
v_gene: TRBV6-1
abundance: NA
CDR3aa: CASSEEEGSSQPQHF

d_gene: TRBD1
v_gene: TRBV27
abundance: NA
CDR3aa: CASSLSGTGVSSYEQYF

d_gene: TRBD1
v_gene: TRBV18
abundance: NA
CDR3aa: CASSPRDRVPNTIYF

d_gene: NA
v_gene: TRBV10-3
abundance: few
CDR3aa: CAISGGGPNSGNTIYF

d_gene: NA
v_gene: TRBV9
abundance: NA
CDR3aa: CASSLGTATEAFF

d_gene: NA
v_gene: TRBV7-6
abundance: NA
CDR3aa: CASSFSETQYF

d_gene: NA
v_gene: TRBV4-2
abundance: NA
CDR3aa: CASSQLTGTKNIQYF

d_gene: TRBD1
v_gene: TRBV19
abundance: NA
CDR3aa: CASSIVGTGLLALHF

d_gene: TRBD1
v_gene: TRBV6-5
abundance: once
CDR3aa: CASTGTGGYNSPLHF